The T cell receptor (beta chain) described here comes from a study of T cell responses to AZD1222 COVID-19 vaccine. As for the study in general: The study pooled second doses at about 4 or about 12 weeks. Overall study findings and caveats: Repertoire samples came only from after the peak T cell response. Dominant at 160-218 and 743-854, vaccine-associated CD4 TCRs also spanned spike. Spike-specific TCR repertoires showed rising breadth and depth after two AZD1222 doses.

The CDR3 runs to 15 residues. The J segment lost 3 bases and the V segment lost 5 bases, leaving 4 bases of the junction unmatched. The germline V gene has CDR1 SGHTA and CDR2 FQGNSA. A remark on this clone: The antigen is unknown.

The method was immunoSEQ multiplex PCR; TCRdb's version includes in-frame clones alone and lacks a portion of them. The data hold 130,000 or so clones, with 94% observed a single time. This receptor was obtained from an adult in good health. The sequencing here drew on peripheral blood, taken on day 0 of AZD1222 vaccination. The chain couples TRBV7-2 to TRBJ2-1, with 10 bases fitting TRBD2. The CDR3 DNA is TGTGCCAGCAGCAGGACTAGCGGAAACTACAATGAGCAGTTCTTC. Amino acid sequence: CASSRTSGNYNEQFF.